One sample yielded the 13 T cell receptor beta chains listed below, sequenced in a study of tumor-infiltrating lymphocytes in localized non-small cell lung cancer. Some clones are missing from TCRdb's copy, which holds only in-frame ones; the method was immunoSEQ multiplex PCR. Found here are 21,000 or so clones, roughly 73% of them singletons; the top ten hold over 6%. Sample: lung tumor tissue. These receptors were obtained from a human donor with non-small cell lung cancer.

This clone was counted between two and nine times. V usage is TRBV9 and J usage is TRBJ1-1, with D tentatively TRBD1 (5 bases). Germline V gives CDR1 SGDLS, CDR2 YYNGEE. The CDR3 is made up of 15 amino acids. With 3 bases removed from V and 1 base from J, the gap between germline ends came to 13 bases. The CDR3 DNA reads TGTGCCAGCAGCGCTGCAAAGGGGACGAACACTGAAGCTTTCTTT. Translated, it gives CASSAAKGTNTEAFF.

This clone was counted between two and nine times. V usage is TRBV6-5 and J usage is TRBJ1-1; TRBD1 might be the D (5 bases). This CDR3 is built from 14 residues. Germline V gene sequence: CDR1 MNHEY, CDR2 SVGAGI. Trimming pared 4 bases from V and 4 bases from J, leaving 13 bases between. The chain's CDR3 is CASSLEGGGTEAFF. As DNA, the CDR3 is TGTGCCAGCAGTTTGGAGGGTGGGGGCACTGAAGCTTTCTTT.

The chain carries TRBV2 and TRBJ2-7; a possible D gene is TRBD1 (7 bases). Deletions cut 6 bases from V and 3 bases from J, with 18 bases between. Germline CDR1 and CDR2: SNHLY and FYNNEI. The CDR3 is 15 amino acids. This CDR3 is CASSSQGGRIYEQYF. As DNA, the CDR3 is TGTGCCAGCAGCAGCCAGGGGGGAAGAATCTACGAGCAGTACTTC. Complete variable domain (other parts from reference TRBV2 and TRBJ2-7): EPEVTQTPSHQVTQMGQEVILRCVPISNHLYFYWYRQILGQKVEFLVSFYNNEISEKSEIFDDQFSVERPDGSNFTLKIRSTKLEDSAMYFCASSSQGGRIYEQYFGPGTRLTVT.

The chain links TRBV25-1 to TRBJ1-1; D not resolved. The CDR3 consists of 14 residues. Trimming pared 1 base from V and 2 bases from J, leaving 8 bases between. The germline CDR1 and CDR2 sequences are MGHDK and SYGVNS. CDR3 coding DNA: TGTGCCAGCAGTGAATCGCAGACTAACACTGAAGCTTTCTTT. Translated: CASSESQTNTEAFF.

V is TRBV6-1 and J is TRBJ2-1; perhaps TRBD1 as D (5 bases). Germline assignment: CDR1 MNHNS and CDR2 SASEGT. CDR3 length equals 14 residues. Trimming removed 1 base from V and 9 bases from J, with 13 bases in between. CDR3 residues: CASSEEFGAAEQFF. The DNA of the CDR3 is TGTGCCAGCAGTGAAGAGTTTGGGGCAGCTGAGCAGTTCTTC.

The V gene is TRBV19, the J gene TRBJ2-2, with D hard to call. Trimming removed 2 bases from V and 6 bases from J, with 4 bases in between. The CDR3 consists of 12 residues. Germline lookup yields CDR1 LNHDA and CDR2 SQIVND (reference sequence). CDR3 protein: CASSIISGELFF. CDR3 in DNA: TGTGCCAGTAGTATAATTTCCGGGGAGCTGTTTTTT.

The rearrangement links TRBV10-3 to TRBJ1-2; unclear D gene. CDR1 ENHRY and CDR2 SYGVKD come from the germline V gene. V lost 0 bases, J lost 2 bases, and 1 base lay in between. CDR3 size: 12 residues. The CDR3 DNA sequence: TGTGCCATCAGTGAGTCCAACTATGGCTACACCTTC. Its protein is CAISESNYGYTF.

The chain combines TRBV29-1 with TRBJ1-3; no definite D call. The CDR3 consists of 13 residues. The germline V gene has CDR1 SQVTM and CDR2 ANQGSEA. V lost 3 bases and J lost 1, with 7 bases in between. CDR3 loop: CSVEEYSGNTIYF. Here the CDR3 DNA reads TGCAGCGTTGAGGAATATTCTGGAAACACCATATATTTT.

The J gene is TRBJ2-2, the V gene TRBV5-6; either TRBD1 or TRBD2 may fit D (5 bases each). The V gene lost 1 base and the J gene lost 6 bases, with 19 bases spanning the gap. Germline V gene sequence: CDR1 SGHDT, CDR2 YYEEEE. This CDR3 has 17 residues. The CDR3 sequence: CASSLIGQGVVAGELFF. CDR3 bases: TGTGCCAGCAGCTTGATAGGGCAGGGAGTCGTCGCCGGGGAGCTGTTTTTT. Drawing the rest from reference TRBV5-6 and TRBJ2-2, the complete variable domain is DAGVTQSPTHLIKTRGQQVTLRCSPKSGHDTVSWYQQALGQGPQFIFQYYEEEERQRGNFPDRFSGHQFPNYSSELNVNALLLGDSALYLCASSLIGQGVVAGELFFGEGSRLTVL.

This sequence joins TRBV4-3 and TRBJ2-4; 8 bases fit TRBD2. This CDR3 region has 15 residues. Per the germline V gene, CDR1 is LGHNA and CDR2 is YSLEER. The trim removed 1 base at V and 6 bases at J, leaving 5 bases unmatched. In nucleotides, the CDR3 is TGCGCCAGCAGCCAAGGGGTGGGACTAGGAAACATTCAGTACTTC. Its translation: CASSQGVGLGNIQYF.

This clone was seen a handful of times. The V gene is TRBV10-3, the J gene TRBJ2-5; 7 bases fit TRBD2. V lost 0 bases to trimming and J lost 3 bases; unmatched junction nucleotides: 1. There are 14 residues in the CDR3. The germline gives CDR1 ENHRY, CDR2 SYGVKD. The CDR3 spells CAISESTSEETQYF. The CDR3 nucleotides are TGTGCCATCAGTGAGTCAACTAGCGAAGAGACCCAGTACTTC.

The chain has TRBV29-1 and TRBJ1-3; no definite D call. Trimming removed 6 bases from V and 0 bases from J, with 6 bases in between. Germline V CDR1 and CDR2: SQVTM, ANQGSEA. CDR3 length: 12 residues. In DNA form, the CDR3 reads TGCAGCGTAATTGGCTCTGGAAACACCATATATTTT. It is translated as CSVIGSGNTIYF. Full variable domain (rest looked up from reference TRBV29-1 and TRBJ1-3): SAVISQKPSRDICQRGTSLTIQCQVDSQVTMMFWYRQQPGQSLTLIATANQGSEATYESGFVIDKFPISRPNLTFSTLTVSNMSPEDSSIYLCSVIGSGNTIYFGEGSWLTVV.

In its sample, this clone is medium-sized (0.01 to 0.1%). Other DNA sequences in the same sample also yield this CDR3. The CDR3: CASSLDTSGNTIYF. The CDR3 DNA follows: TGTGCCAGCAGCTTGGACACTTCTGGAAACACCATATATTTT. The rearrangement links TRBV5-5 to TRBJ1-3; D unresolved. V was clipped by 0 bases and J by 1 base, with 5 bases between them. The germline CDR1 and CDR2 sequences are SGHKS and YYEKEE (reference sequence). The CDR3 totals 14 residues. The full variable domain, rest sourced from reference TRBV5-5 and TRBJ1-3, is DAGVTQSPTHLIKTRGQQVTLRCSPISGHKSVSWYQQVLGQGPQFIFQYYEKEERGRGNFPDRFSARQFPNYSSELNVNALLLGDSALYLCASSLDTSGNTIYFGEGSWLTVV.